The source of this T cell receptor (beta chain) is a study of shared clonotypes between healthy human individuals. Positively selected for CCR7, the CD45RO-negative cells used as naive CD8 cells excluded terminally differentiated effector memory CD45RA+ cells. With 7 bases removed from V and 4 bases from J, the gap between germline ends came to 18 bases. The CDR3 runs 14 residues. Germline V CDR1 and CDR2: SQVTM, ANQGSEA. Replicate PCRs from sorted subsets contained around 200 ng DNA, which is tens of thousands of T cell genomes. Some clones are missing from TCRdb's copy, which holds only in-frame ones; the method was immunoSEQ multiplex PCR. The table lists about 1.9 million clones, around 93% of them singletons.

The clonotype was recovered from a young man in good health. Some clones in this sample may be carry-over from other donors' samples. What was sequenced was naive CD8+ T cells from PBMCs. The chain recombines TRBV29-1 with TRBJ2-3; a possible D gene is TRBD2 (5 bases). The CDR3 bases are TGCAGCGCCCCTACAAGGGAGCCCCCAGATACGCAGTATTTT. This sequence encodes CSAPTREPPDTQYF.